The rows below give T cell receptor beta chains drawn from one sample of a study of spatial heterogeneity in lung cancer. MiXCR was run by TCRdb on the 5' RACE reads, yielding one entry per CDR3 protein. Counted here are some 23,000 distinct CDR3 sequences, 8% to 10% occurring once; the ten biggest clones make up around 7.7%. Sample: lung tumor tissue, taken at surgery. The receptors come from a male donor with early-stage non-small cell lung cancer. Both conserved end residues are part of each CDR3. The D gene is left open where the match is weak. Where a row states a size, it is once, few, many or the class of an expanded clone; other rows omit it.

d_call	v_call	clone_size	j_call	cdr3_nt	cdr3_aa
TRBD1	TRBV28	.	TRBJ1-1	TGTGCCAGCAGTTCCCCCCCGGGACAGGGGAACACTGAAGCTTTCTTT	CASSSPPGQGNTEAFF
TRBD2	TRBV6-5	many	TRBJ2-2	TGTGCCAGCAGTTACTCGACCGGGGGGGGCACCGGGGAGCTGTTTTTT	CASSYSTGGGTGELFF
TRBD1	TRBV12-3/TRBV12-4	many	TRBJ2-7	TGTGCCAGCAATAGGGCAGGGGGTGAGCAGTACTTC	CASNRAGGEQYF
.	TRBV29-1	many	TRBJ2-7	TGCAGCGCCGGGGACTTCTCCTACGAGCAGTACTTC	CSAGDFSYEQYF
.	TRBV18	many	TRBJ2-3	TGTGCCAGCTCAGGGGCGGAGGGTTCCACAGATACGCAGTATTTT	CASSGAEGSTDTQYF
.	TRBV10-3	many	TRBJ2-7	TGTGCCATCAGTTACCGGGACTCCCTATACGAGCAGTACTTC	CAISYRDSLYEQYF
.	TRBV24-1	medium-sized	TRBJ2-2	TGTGCCACAGGGGACACCGGGGAGCTGTTTTTT	CATGDTGELFF
.	TRBV28	many	TRBJ1-5	TGTGCCAGCAGTTTAGAGCAGGGTTATCAGCCCCAGCATTTT	CASSLEQGYQPQHF
TRBD2	TRBV20-1	.	TRBJ2-3	TGCAGTGCTCCCCGCGGGGGAGCAGATACGCAGTATTTT	CSAPRGGADTQYF
TRBD1	TRBV14	many	TRBJ1-2	TGTGCCAGCAGCACAGACAGGGACTATGGCTACACCTTC	CASSTDRDYGYTF
.	TRBV5-1	few	TRBJ2-3	TGCGCCAGCAGCTTGCAGGGACCCGCTATTTTT	CASSLQGPAIF
.	TRBV20-1	few	TRBJ2-7	TGCAGTGCTAGAAGCTGGACAGATGACGAGCAGTACTTC	CSARSWTDDEQYF
.	TRBV6-5	.	TRBJ2-4	TGTGCCAGCAGCCCCCTTACGGGTGGAAACATTCAGTACTTC	CASSPLTGGNIQYF
.	TRBV5-4	medium-sized	TRBJ1-2	TGTGCCAGCAGCCCACCAGGCAACTATGGCTACACCTTC	CASSPPGNYGYTF
.	TRBV18	many	TRBJ2-7	TGTGCCAGCTCCCGCACTGTAGACGAGCAGTACTTC	CASSRTVDEQYF
TRBD1	TRBV6-2/TRBV6-3	.	TRBJ2-1	TGTGCCAGCAGCACGAGTTTAGGGGGCGAAATAAATGAGCAGTTCTTC	CASSTSLGGEINEQFF
TRBD2	TRBV12-5	many	TRBJ2-3	TGTGCTAGTGGTTCCGGGCTTAGCGGGACAGATACGCAGTATTTT	CASGSGLSGTDTQYF
.	TRBV15	many	TRBJ1-6	TGTGCCACCAGCAGACAATCAGATATAAGGTCCAATTCACCCCTCCACTTT	CATSRQSDIRSNSPLHF
.	TRBV5-1	many	TRBJ1-4	TGCGCCAGCAGCTTGGCCGGGACCCAGGAAAAACTGTTTTTT	CASSLAGTQEKLFF
TRBD2	TRBV7-2	few	TRBJ2-2	TGTGCCAGCAGGCCCCCTGGGACTAGCGGGAAGAACGCGAACACCGGGGAGCTGTTTTTT	CASRPPGTSGKNANTGELFF
.	TRBV6-1	many	TRBJ2-4	TGTGCCAGCATCGCCCCAGGAGGTAAAAACATTCAGTACTTC	CASIAPGGKNIQYF
TRBD2	TRBV29-1	many	TRBJ2-2	TGCAGCGCCTTAGCGGGATGGACCGGGGAGCTGTTTTTT	CSALAGWTGELFF
TRBD2	TRBV10-3	few	TRBJ2-7	TGTGCCATCAGTGAGAGCTCGGGAGGGCCGCGAGAGCAGTACTTC	CAISESSGGPREQYF
TRBD1	TRBV7-9	many	TRBJ1-6	TGTGCCAGCAGCTTTGGACAGGGGAGCTCACCCCTCCACTTT	CASSFGQGSSPLHF
.	TRBV28	many	TRBJ2-5	TGTGCCAGCAGAACGTTGAGTCCGGCGACCCAGTACTTC	CASRTLSPATQYF
.	TRBV20-1	many	TRBJ2-3	TGCAGTGCTAGGCTCCAGCGGGGCACAGATACGCAGTATTTT	CSARLQRGTDTQYF
.	TRBV7-9	many	TRBJ2-7	TGTGCCAGCAGCCCCCGGTGGACCGAGCAGTACTTC	CASSPRWTEQYF
.	TRBV6-2/TRBV6-3	medium-sized	TRBJ1-2	TGTGCCAGCAGTGACTGGAACTATGGCTACACCTTC	CASSDWNYGYTF
.	TRBV27	many	TRBJ2-1	TGTGCCAGCAGCTCTTCTGGACAGTCCTACAATGAGCAGTTCTTC	CASSSSGQSYNEQFF
TRBD1	TRBV27	.	TRBJ1-1	TGTGCCAGCCACGGGTGGCTACAGGGGAAGGACACTGAAGCTTTCTTT	CASHGWLQGKDTEAFF
TRBD2	TRBV6-5	many	TRBJ2-2	TGTGCCAGCGGGACTAGAGTTGCCGGGGAGCTGTTTTTT	CASGTRVAGELFF
TRBD1	TRBV28	medium-sized	TRBJ1-2	TGTGCCAGCAGCCGCAGGGGGCATAATGGCTACACCTTC	CASSRRGHNGYTF
TRBD1	TRBV23-1	once	TRBJ2-3	TGCGCCAGCAGCCCGACAGGGGCAGACACAGATACGCAGTATTTT	CASSPTGADTDTQYF
TRBD1	TRBV6-1	.	TRBJ2-2	TGTGCCAGCAGTCGGGACAGGGGTTACACCGGGGAGCTGTTTTTT	CASSRDRGYTGELFF
TRBD2	TRBV4-3	many	TRBJ2-1	TGCGCCAGCAGCCTGAGATACGGGGAGGGGATTTACAATGAGCAGTTCTTC	CASSLRYGEGIYNEQFF
.	TRBV24-1	.	TRBJ2-2	TGTGCCACCAGTGATTTGCTAGCGAACACCGGGGAGCTGTTTTTT	CATSDLLANTGELFF
.	TRBV5-4	few	TRBJ2-5	TGTGCCAGCAGCGGGAGTGAAGAGACCCAGTACTTC	CASSGSEETQYF
.	TRBV6-5	.	TRBJ2-1	TGTGCCAGCAGCCCATGGGGCTCCTACAATGAGCAGTTCTTC	CASSPWGSYNEQFF
.	TRBV19	.	TRBJ2-7	TGTGCCAGTTCCCCACGGAGGTCCGCCTACGAGCAGTACTTC	CASSPRRSAYEQYF
.	TRBV12-3/TRBV12-4	many	TRBJ2-7	TGTGCCAGCAGAATCCGGGGCCATTACGAGCAGTACTTC	CASRIRGHYEQYF
TRBD2	TRBV20-1	many	TRBJ2-1	TGCAGTGCACCCCCCGCGGGGGGCAATGAGCAGTTCTTC	CSAPPAGGNEQFF
.	TRBV6-6	many	TRBJ1-5	TGTGCCAGCAGTTACTCGAGTTCCGTACAGCCCCAGCATTTT	CASSYSSSVQPQHF
.	TRBV27	many	TRBJ2-5	TGTGCCAGCAGTTTAGCCGGGACCCAGTACTTC	CASSLAGTQYF
.	TRBV2	.	TRBJ1-2	TGTGCCAGCAGCGACTATGACTACACCTTC	CASSDYDYTF
.	TRBV6-5	many	TRBJ2-5	TGTGCCAGCAGTTACTCGAATTTTATCGGGACCAAAGAGACCCAGTACTTC	CASSYSNFIGTKETQYF
.	TRBV9	many	TRBJ1-2	TGTGCCAGCAGCGTCTCCTCAGGGCCCCTCTATGGCTACACCTTC	CASSVSSGPLYGYTF
TRBD2	TRBV20-1	.	TRBJ2-3	TGCAGTGCTAGAGACCCTAGCGGGACGGATACGCAGTATTTT	CSARDPSGTDTQYF
.	TRBV27	.	TRBJ2-7	TGTGCCAGCAGTTTAAACCTTGGAGGGCAGGCCGATGGGCAGTACTTC	CASSLNLGGQADGQYF